The present entry profiles one TCR beta chain with its context. This record comes from a study of blood T cell repertoires in COVID-19. Study context: From the United States, Italy and Spain came samples of acute and convalescent COVID-19. From T cells, B-cell-depleted T cells, or PBMCs came the material, which was cDNA or gDNA.

Per the study methods: Amplification from reference gene primers served as the basis for estimated nucleated cell counts. Produced via immunoSEQ multiplex PCR; TCRdb's table is partial and in-frame only. D and trimming were read from the DNA, whereas the V and J calls and clone size are those reported in that table. The sample consists of approximately 100,000 clones, over 85% of them appearing once. Germline lookup yields CDR1 MNHEY and CDR2 SMNVEV (reference sequence). Trimming cost V 5 bases and J 6 bases; bases outside gene matches: 9. This CDR3 contains 15 residues. The chain recombines TRBV27 with TRBJ1-5; TRBD1 matches 8 bases. Sequenced input: peripheral blood. The source is an older man with acute or convalescent COVID-19. The CDR3 region is CASSPGQGWGQPQHF. As DNA, the CDR3 is TGTGCCAGCAGTCCAGGACAGGGCTGGGGTCAGCCCCAGCATTTT.